The clone carrying this T cell receptor beta chain was detected a few times. Antigen specificity is unknown. All unsorted peripheral T cells were captured because whole blood was used without fractionation. This entry comes from a study of HIV-infected patients and healthy controls. Whole-study results and caveats: The diversity differences were not explained by slight age and sex differences between study cohorts.

Alpha and beta constant-region primers primed reverse transcription of 500 to 550 ng RNA. Separate chain-specific third strand synthesis with multiplexing indices produced the alpha and beta libraries. One primer pair amplified all rearrangements per chain; each cDNA got molecular barcodes. MiXCR was run by TCRdb on the 5' RACE reads, yielding one entry per CDR3 protein. The top ten clones hold about 17% of a sample with 8,100 or so distinct CDR3 sequences, less than 9.5% of them seen once. V lost 4 bases, J lost 0 bases, and 18 bases lay in between. The CDR3 has 17 residues. Germline values: CDR1 SEHNR, CDR2 FQNEAQ (reference sequence).

Sequencing was performed on blood, taken before antiretroviral therapy. This clonotype was sampled from an adult with HIV infection. The chain uses TRBV7-9 and TRBJ1-1; D is perhaps TRBD1 (5 bases). Here the CDR3 DNA reads TGTGCCAGCAGCTCCCATGATTGGGGGGGAATGAACACTGAAGCTTTCTTT. Its protein is CASSSHDWGGMNTEAFF.